This record covers a single T cell receptor beta chain. The same CDR3 is also encoded by other DNA sequences in this sample. These data belong to a study of PD-1 blockade in classical Hodgkin lymphoma. All patients experienced relapse after autologous stem cell transplantation, and brentuximab vedotin exposure was variable. The assay was immunoSEQ multiplex PCR, and TCRdb's table has in-frame clones only and misses some. The data show about 99,000 clones, around 81% seen once. The germline V gene encodes CDR1 GTSNPN and CDR2 SVGIG (reference sequence). There are 12 residues in the CDR3. V shed 3 bases and J shed 4 bases, with 6 bases lying between them.

The rearrangement links TRBV30 to TRBJ1-4; no clear D. This material consisted of peripheral blood mononuclear cells (PBMCs), taken before the second cycle of nivolumab. The TCR sequence derives from a human donor with classical Hodgkin lymphoma. CDR3: CAWRGVNEKLFF. CDR3 sequence (DNA): TGTGCCTGGAGGGGCGTTAATGAAAAACTGTTTTTT.